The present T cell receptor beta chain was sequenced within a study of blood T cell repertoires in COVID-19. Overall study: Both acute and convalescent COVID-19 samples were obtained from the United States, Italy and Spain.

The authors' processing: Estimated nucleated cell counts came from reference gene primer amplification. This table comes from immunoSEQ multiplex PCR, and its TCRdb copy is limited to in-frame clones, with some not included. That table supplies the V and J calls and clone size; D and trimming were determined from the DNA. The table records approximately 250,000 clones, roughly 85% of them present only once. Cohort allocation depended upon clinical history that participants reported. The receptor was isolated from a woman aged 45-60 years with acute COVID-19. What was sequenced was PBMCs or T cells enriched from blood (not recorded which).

CDR3 DNA sequence: TGCAGCGTTGGAGGGACAAATAACTATGGCTACACCTTC. Protein: CSVGGTNNYGYTF. The V gene is TRBV29-1, the J gene TRBJ1-2, with TRBD1 as a possible D gene (6 bases). Trimming shortened V by 4 bases and J by 1 base, and 10 bases separated the two germline ends. Germline V gene data show CDR1 as SQVTM and CDR2 as ANQGSEA. CDR3 size: 13 residues. The complete variable domain, with remaining parts taken from reference TRBV29-1 and TRBJ1-2, reads SAVISQKPSRDICQRGTSLTIQCQVDSQVTMMFWYRQQPGQSLTLIATANQGSEATYESGFVIDKFPISRPNLTFSTLTVSNMSPEDSSIYLCSVGGTNNYGYTFGSGTRLTVV.